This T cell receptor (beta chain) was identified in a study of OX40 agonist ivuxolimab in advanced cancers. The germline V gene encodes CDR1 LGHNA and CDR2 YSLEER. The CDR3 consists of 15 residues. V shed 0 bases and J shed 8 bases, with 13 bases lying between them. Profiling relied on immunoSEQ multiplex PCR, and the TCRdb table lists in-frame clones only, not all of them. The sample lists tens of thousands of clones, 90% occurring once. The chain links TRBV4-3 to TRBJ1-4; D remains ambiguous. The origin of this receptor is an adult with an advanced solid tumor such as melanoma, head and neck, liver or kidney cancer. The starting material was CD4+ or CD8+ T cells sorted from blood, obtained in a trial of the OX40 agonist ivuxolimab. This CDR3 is CASSQDGRVREKLFF. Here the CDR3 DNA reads TGCGCCAGCAGCCAAGATGGGAGGGTGCGCGAAAAACTGTTTTTT.